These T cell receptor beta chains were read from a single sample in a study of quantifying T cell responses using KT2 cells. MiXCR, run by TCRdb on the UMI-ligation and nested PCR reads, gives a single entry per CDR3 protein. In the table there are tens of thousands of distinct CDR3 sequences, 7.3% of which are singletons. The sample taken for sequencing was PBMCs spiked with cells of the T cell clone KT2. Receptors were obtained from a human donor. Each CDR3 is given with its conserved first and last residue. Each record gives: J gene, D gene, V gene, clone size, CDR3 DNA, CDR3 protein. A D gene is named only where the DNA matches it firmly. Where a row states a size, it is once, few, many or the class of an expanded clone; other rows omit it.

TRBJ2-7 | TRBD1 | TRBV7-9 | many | TGTGCCAGCAGCTTCGGGGACAGCTACGAGCAGTACTTC | CASSFGDSYEQYF
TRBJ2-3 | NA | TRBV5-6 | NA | TGTGCCAGCAGCGAGTGCACCTGGACACCTTGCGGCACAGATACGCAGTATTTT | CASSECTWTPCGTDTQYF
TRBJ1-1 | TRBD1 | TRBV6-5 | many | TGTGCCAGCAGTTACTCTATTTGGGGGGACAGGGAAGACACTGAAGCTTTCTTT | CASSYSIWGDREDTEAFF
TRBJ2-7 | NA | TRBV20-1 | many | TGCAGTGCTATGAATGACAGATATTACTACGAGCAGTACTTC | CSAMNDRYYYEQYF
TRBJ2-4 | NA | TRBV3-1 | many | TGTGCCAGCAGCCAAGATATTGCTAGTTTCCGCATTCAGTACTTC | CASSQDIASFRIQYF
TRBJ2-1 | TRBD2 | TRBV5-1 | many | TGCGCCAGCAGCCCGCTAGCGGGGGGATACAATGAGCAGTTCTTC | CASSPLAGGYNEQFF
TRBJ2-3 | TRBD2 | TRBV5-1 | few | TGCGCCAGCAGCCTTCTGACTAGCTTCAAATCAGATACGCAGTATTTT | CASSLLTSFKSDTQYF
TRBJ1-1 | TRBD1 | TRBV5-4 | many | TGTGCCAGCAGCTCCCGACAGGGGGAGTACACTGAAGCTTTCTTT | CASSSRQGEYTEAFF
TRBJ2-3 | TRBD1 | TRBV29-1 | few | TGCAGCGTGGGACAGGGGGTTACAGATACGCAGTATTTT | CSVGQGVTDTQYF
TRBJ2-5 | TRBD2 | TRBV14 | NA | TGTGCCAGCAGCCAAGGGAGCGGGAGCTGGGAGACCCAGTACTTC | CASSQGSGSWETQYF
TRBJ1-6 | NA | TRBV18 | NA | TGTGCCAGCTCACCGCTGTCGGGAAGCTCCTATAATTCACCCCTCCACTTT | CASSPLSGSSYNSPLHF
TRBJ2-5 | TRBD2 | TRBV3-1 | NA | TGTGCCAGCAGCGAGACGGGACTAGCGGGAGAAGAGACCCAGTACTTC | CASSETGLAGEETQYF
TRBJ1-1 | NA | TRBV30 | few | TGTGCCTGGAGTGTCGGGGAAGGGAACACTGAAGCTTTCTTT | CAWSVGEGNTEAFF
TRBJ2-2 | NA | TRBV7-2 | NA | TGTGCCAGCAGCTCAAGACGGAGCACCGGGGAGCTGTTTTTT | CASSSRRSTGELFF
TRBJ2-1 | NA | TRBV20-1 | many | TGCAGTCTTAGCTCCTACAATGAGCAGTTCTTC | CSLSSYNEQFF
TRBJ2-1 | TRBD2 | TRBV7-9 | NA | TGTGCCAGCAGCTTAGACCAAGCGGGAGGAGACAATGAGCAGTTCTTC | CASSLDQAGGDNEQFF
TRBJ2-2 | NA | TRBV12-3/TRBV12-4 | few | TGTGCCAGCAGTTTACTTCGACTTCTCACCGGGGAGCTGTTTTTT | CASSLLRLLTGELFF
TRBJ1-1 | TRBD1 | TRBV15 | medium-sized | TGTGCCACCAGCAGAGATGGTGGGACAGGGGGCATGAACACTGAAGCTTTCTTT | CATSRDGGTGGMNTEAFF
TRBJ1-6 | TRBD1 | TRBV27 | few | TGTGCCAGCAGTTTATGGACAGGGGGCAGCTCCTATAATTCACCCCTCCACTTT | CASSLWTGGSSYNSPLHF
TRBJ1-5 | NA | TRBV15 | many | TGTGCCACCCGGCGACCGATGATAAATAGCAATCAGCCCCAGCATTTT | CATRRPMINSNQPQHF
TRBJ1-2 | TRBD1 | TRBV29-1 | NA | TGCAGCGTTGGGACAGGGGCAAACTATGGCTACACCTTC | CSVGTGANYGYTF
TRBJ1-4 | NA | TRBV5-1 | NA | TGCGCCAGCAGCTTGGGATTTGGAGGAGCAACTAATGAAAAACTGTTTTTT | CASSLGFGGATNEKLFF
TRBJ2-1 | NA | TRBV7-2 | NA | TGTGCCAGCAGCTTAGAGGCCCACGCCCTGTTCTTC | CASSLEAHALFF
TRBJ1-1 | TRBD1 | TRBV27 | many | TGTGCCAGCAGAAGCGCCGGGACAGGGAACACTGAAGCTTTCTTT | CASRSAGTGNTEAFF
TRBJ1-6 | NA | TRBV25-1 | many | TGTGCCAGCAGTGCCCAAGACCAGGGTATCCGGAATTCACCCCTCCACTTT | CASSAQDQGIRNSPLHF
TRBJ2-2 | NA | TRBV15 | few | TGTGCCACCAGAGAACAGTACACCGGGGAGCTGTTTTTT | CATREQYTGELFF
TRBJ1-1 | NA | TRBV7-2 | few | TGTGCCAGCAGCCCAGACATGATGAACACTGAAGCTTTCTTT | CASSPDMMNTEAFF
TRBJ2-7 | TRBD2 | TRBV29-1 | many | TGCAGCGTTGAAGATCGAGCGGGAGATGACGAGCAGTACTTC | CSVEDRAGDDEQYF
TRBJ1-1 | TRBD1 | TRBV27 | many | TGTGCCAGCAGTTTGGGACAGGGAAAAGCTTTCTTT | CASSLGQGKAFF
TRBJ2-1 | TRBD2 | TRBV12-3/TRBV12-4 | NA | TGTGCCAGCAGTTTCGAACTAGCGGGAGCCCCCTCACCCTACAATGAGCAGTTCTTC | CASSFELAGAPSPYNEQFF
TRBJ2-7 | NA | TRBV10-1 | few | TGCGCCAGCAGTGACCCGTCGAAGCAGTACTTC | CASSDPSKQYF
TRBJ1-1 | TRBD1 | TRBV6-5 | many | TGTGCCAGCGCTCGACAGGGCGAAGCTTTCTTT | CASARQGEAFF
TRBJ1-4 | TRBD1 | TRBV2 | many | TGTGCCAGCGGGACAGGGTCCACCCTCGGGCGCGCGGAAAAACTGTTTTTT | CASGTGSTLGRAEKLFF
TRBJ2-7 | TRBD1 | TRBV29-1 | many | TGCAGCGCCGGACAGGGGGCCTACGAGCAGTACTTC | CSAGQGAYEQYF
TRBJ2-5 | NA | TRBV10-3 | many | TGTGCCATCAGTGAGGGGGGGACTGCTCAAGAGACCCAGTACTTC | CAISEGGTAQETQYF
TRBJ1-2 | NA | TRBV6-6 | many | TGTGCCAGCAGTTACGTTGTCTGGCAGGCTCTGGGCTATGGCTACACCTTC | CASSYVVWQALGYGYTF
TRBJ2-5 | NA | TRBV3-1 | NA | TGTGCCAGCAGCCTTGTGTCGGACAGAGAAGAGACCCAGTACTTC | CASSLVSDREETQYF